This T cell receptor (beta chain) was obtained from a study of T cells in Graves' hyperthyroidism and ophthalmopathy. Study as a whole: Peripheral blood was taken when the disease was first diagnosed, before any treatment began.

This clonotype was seen ten or more times. What it binds is unknown. Study-wide points: Also found in blood were most expanded thyroid clonotypes above 0.001. In validation, the model predicted ophthalmopathy. These predictions came a median about 6.5 months before onset.

Germline V gives CDR1 MNHNS, CDR2 SASEGT. Trimming took 4 bases from V and 0 from J, leaving 9 bases between them. This CDR3 comprises 14 residues. Regions amplified from RNA transcripts were the TCR beta CDR3 regions. HTBI primers drove first-round RT-PCR of the TCR CDR3. TCRdb called the multiplex PCR reads again in MiXCR, with one record for every CDR3 protein. The repertoire has a few hundred thousand distinct CDR3 sequences, more than 15% of them found once; the top ten carry 55% to 60%. The V call is TRBV6-1, the J call TRBJ2-5; D is uncertain. The TCR sequence derives from a woman aged 60-70 years with Graves' ophthalmopathy. Sequencing was carried out using blood. CDR3 protein: CASSVIDDQETQYF. The CDR3 DNA sequence: TGTGCCAGCAGTGTAATTGACGACCAAGAGACCCAGTACTTC.